These T cell receptor beta chains were read from a single sample in a study of OX40 agonist ivuxolimab in advanced cancers. Measured with immunoSEQ multiplex PCR; TCRdb has only the in-frame clones, and not every one. The repertoire holds about 120,000 clones, with around 89% as singletons. The starting material was CD4+ or CD8+ T cells sorted from blood, obtained in a trial of the OX40 agonist ivuxolimab. The source of these receptors is an adult with an advanced solid tumor such as melanoma, head and neck, liver or kidney cancer. Each CDR3 is given with its conserved first and last residue. A D gene is named only where the DNA matches it firmly. Clone size is stated in some rows and not others, as once, few, many or a class when expanded.

TRBJ2-5,.,TRBV30,TRBD1,TGTGCCTGGAGAGGACAGGGGAAAGAGACCCAGTACTTC,CAWRGQGKETQYF
TRBJ1-2,.,TRBV7-9,.,TGTGCCAGCAGCCGCACAGGGACTACTAACTATGGCTACACCTTC,CASSRTGTTNYGYTF
TRBJ2-3,.,TRBV19,.,TGTGCCAGTAGTTCCCAACCTAGCACAGATACGCAGTATTTT,CASSSQPSTDTQYF
TRBJ2-4,.,TRBV10-3,.,TGTGCCATCAGTGAGTCCGGGACAGCCAAAAACATTCAGTACTTC,CAISESGTAKNIQYF
TRBJ2-3,.,TRBV6-5,.,TGTGCCAGCAGACCTAGCGAAGATACGCAGTATTTT,CASRPSEDTQYF
TRBJ1-2,.,TRBV29-1,.,TGCAGCGTAAAGCAGTCTTATGGCTACACCTTC,CSVKQSYGYTF
TRBJ1-1,.,TRBV28,TRBD1,TGTGCCAGCAGCCGAGGGGGCTCCAACACTGAAGCTTTCTTT,CASSRGGSNTEAFF
TRBJ2-7,.,TRBV27,.,TGTGCCAGCAGTTTCGGGGTTCAGGCCTACGAGCAGTACTTC,CASSFGVQAYEQYF
TRBJ1-5,.,TRBV6-1,.,TGTGCCAGCAAAGGGGACTTCAATCAGCCCCAGCATTTT,CASKGDFNQPQHF
TRBJ1-2,.,TRBV4-3,TRBD1,TGCGCCAGCAGGGCCAGGGGGGGGATAGGCGGCTACACCTTC,CASRARGGIGGYTF
TRBJ2-1,.,TRBV6-6,TRBD1,TGTGCCAGCAGTTACGGGACAGGGGCCAACAATGAGCAGTTCTTC,CASSYGTGANNEQFF
TRBJ2-7,.,TRBV4-3,.,TGCGCCAGCAGCCGGTCAGTGGAGAGAGCCTACGAGCAGTACTTC,CASSRSVERAYEQYF
TRBJ1-2,.,TRBV5-4,.,TGTGCCAGCAGCTTGAATAGGGACCCTCCTGGCTACACCTTC,CASSLNRDPPGYTF
TRBJ2-4,few,TRBV9,TRBD2,TGTGCCAGCAGCGAGAGGAGCGGGGGATCTAACATTCAGTACTTC,CASSERSGGSNIQYF
TRBJ2-1,.,TRBV7-2,.,TGTGCCAGCAGCGGACGTATCTATGAGCAGTTCTTC,CASSGRIYEQFF
TRBJ1-1,.,TRBV4-1,.,TGCGCCAGCAGCCAAGATCAGGGGACGAACACTGAAGCTTTCTTT,CASSQDQGTNTEAFF
TRBJ1-3,.,TRBV19,TRBD1,TGTGCCAGTAGTATCTCGGGACAGAACTCTGGAAACACCATATATTTT,CASSISGQNSGNTIYF
TRBJ2-5,once,TRBV5-1,.,TGCGCCAGCAGCTTGGTTAGCGGACAAGAGACCCAGTACTTC,CASSLVSGQETQYF
TRBJ1-6,once,TRBV9,.,TGTGCCAGCAGCGTAGGGGCGGATTCACCCCTCCACTTT,CASSVGADSPLHF
TRBJ1-2,.,TRBV28,.,TGTGCCAGCAGTTTACTTAGCCGGGGCTACACCTTC,CASSLLSRGYTF
TRBJ1-1,.,TRBV28,.,TGTGCCAGCAGACTAATGAACACTGAAGCTTTCTTT,CASRLMNTEAFF
TRBJ2-2,few,TRBV27,TRBD2,TGTGCCAGCCGACTAGCGGGCACCGGGGAGCTGTTTTTT,CASRLAGTGELFF
TRBJ1-1,few,TRBV10-2,.,TGCGCCACCCAAAGGGGGTCTACTGAAGCTTTCTTT,CATQRGSTEAFF
TRBJ2-1,.,TRBV28,.,TGTGCCACCTTTTCAAAGCACGGGGACCTGAGCACCCTCTTC,CATFSKHGDLSTLF
TRBJ2-1,.,TRBV7-9,.,TGTGCCAGCGGGGGAGTCGGCGAGCAGTTCTTC,CASGGVGEQFF
TRBJ1-2,once,TRBV14,.,TGTGCCAGCAGCCCGGGCGTCTATGGCTACACCTTC,CASSPGVYGYTF
TRBJ2-7,.,TRBV28,TRBD1,TGTGCCACCCTAACAGGGGGCAGCTCCTACGAGCAGTACTTC,CATLTGGSSYEQYF
TRBJ2-7,.,TRBV21-1,.,TGTGCCAGCAGCAAAGCGGACAGTAACTACGAGCAGTACTTC,CASSKADSNYEQYF
TRBJ2-1,.,TRBV30,.,TGTGCCTGGAGGGGTGGTGGGTATGCTGAGCAGTTCTTC,CAWRGGGYAEQFF
TRBJ1-1,.,TRBV19,TRBD1,TGTGCCAGTAGTCCAGGACAGGGGGGCTGGGTGAACACTGAAGCTTTCTTT,CASSPGQGGWVNTEAFF
TRBJ1-6,few,TRBV10-3,.,TGTGCCATCAGTGAGAGGGCGGAGAATTCACCCCTCCACTTT,CAISERAENSPLHF
TRBJ1-2,.,TRBV7-9,.,TGTGCCAGCAACTCTCTCAGTTACCCTAACTATGGCTACACCTTC,CASNSLSYPNYGYTF
TRBJ1-3,.,TRBV5-1,.,TGCGCCAGCAGCTTGGCCGGCGCTCTAGGAAACACCATATATTTT,CASSLAGALGNTIYF
TRBJ2-2,.,TRBV19,.,TGTGCCAGTAGTATTGGAAGGGTCAACGGGGAGCTGTTTTTT,CASSIGRVNGELFF
TRBJ1-2,.,TRBV7-6,.,TGTGCCAGCAGCCCAGACAGTGGTTATGGCTACACCTTC,CASSPDSGYGYTF
TRBJ1-4,few,TRBV5-1,.,TGCGCCAGCAGCTTGAGCCAGGTTAATGAAAAACTGTTTTTT,CASSLSQVNEKLFF
TRBJ1-1,.,TRBV19,TRBD1,TGTGCCAGTAGTACTCGACAGGGGCCCACTGAAGCTTTCTTT,CASSTRQGPTEAFF
TRBJ2-4,.,TRBV2,.,TGTGCCCCACGTAGAGGTAGGTACTTC,CAPRRGRYF
TRBJ1-5,.,TRBV28,.,TGTGCCAGCAGTACCGCAGGGATGAGCAATCAGCCCCAGCATTTT,CASSTAGMSNQPQHF
TRBJ1-2,.,TRBV25-1,TRBD1,TGTGCCAGCGGACAGGGGTATGGCTACACCTTC,CASGQGYGYTF
TRBJ2-1,.,TRBV5-1,.,TGCGCCAGCAGCGCCAGCCCGGACATTCTAAAGCCGTTCTTC,CASSASPDILKPFF
TRBJ2-1,.,TRBV5-8,.,TGTGCCAGCAGACGGAAAGGGGACAATGAGCAGTTCTTC,CASRRKGDNEQFF
TRBJ2-7,.,TRBV7-9,TRBD1,TGTGCCAGCAGCATCGACAGGGACTACGAGCAGTACTTC,CASSIDRDYEQYF
TRBJ1-1,.,TRBV7-9,.,TGTGCCAGCAGCTTTCGGTGGGGGCGGACTGAAGCTTTCTTT,CASSFRWGRTEAFF
TRBJ2-2,.,TRBV30,.,TGTGCCTGGAGCGACCAATACACCGGGGAGCTGTTTTTT,CAWSDQYTGELFF
TRBJ2-3,.,TRBV5-6,.,TGTGCCAGCAGCTTGCGGCAGCCAGATACGCAGTATTTT,CASSLRQPDTQYF
TRBJ1-2,.,TRBV28,.,TGTGCCAGCAGTTTCTCACTGTCTGGCTACACCTTC,CASSFSLSGYTF
TRBJ2-5,.,TRBV30,TRBD2,TGTGCCTGGAGTGCGGGACTACCAGGGGAGACCCAGTACTTC,CAWSAGLPGETQYF
TRBJ1-2,.,TRBV2,.,TGTGCCAGCAGCGTCCCCTCCAGGGCCCCGGGTGGCTACACCTTC,CASSVPSRAPGGYTF
TRBJ1-3,.,TRBV28,.,TGTGCCAGCAGTCTCGACTCCTCTGGAAACACCATATATTTT,CASSLDSSGNTIYF
TRBJ2-1,.,TRBV6-1,.,TGTGCCAGCAGAGTACAGGGTTACAATGAGCAGTTCTTC,CASRVQGYNEQFF
TRBJ2-2,.,TRBV30,.,TGTGCCTGGAGTAGGGTCCACACCGGGGAGCTGTTTTTT,CAWSRVHTGELFF
TRBJ2-3,.,TRBV7-3,.,TGTGCCAGCAGCTTACGGGTAGCAGATACGCAGTATTTT,CASSLRVADTQYF
TRBJ1-5,.,TRBV28,.,TGTGCCAGCAGTTTATTAGCCGGTAGCAATCAGCCCCAGCATTTT,CASSLLAGSNQPQHF
TRBJ2-7,.,TRBV28,.,TGTGCCAGCAGTTTAACCGGGGGCGAGCAGTACTTC,CASSLTGGEQYF